This T cell receptor beta chain was found in a study of blood T cell repertoires in COVID-19. Study background: Sites in the United States, Italy and Spain provided acute and convalescent COVID-19 samples. PBMCs, B-cell-depleted T cells, or T cells provided the cDNA or gDNA that made up the material.

Patients from Seattle were sampled longitudinally, starting during active infection. This CDR3 has 18 residues. Germline CDR1 reads MNHEY; CDR2 reads SMNVEV (reference sequence). The trim removed 2 bases at V and 1 base at J, leaving 10 bases unmatched. Generated by immunoSEQ multiplex PCR, the TCRdb table keeps only in-frame clones and is missing some. The table lists around 49,000 clones, just over 90% of them singletons, with around 1% in the top ten. The receptor comes from a man in his sixties with COVID-19, enrolled during active disease. This rearrangement joins TRBV27 to TRBJ2-1; 8 bases map to TRBD1. Sequencing was carried out using peripheral blood. The CDR3 loop is CASSLRGQVPASYNEQFF. The CDR3 nucleotides read TGTGCCAGCAGTTTACGGGGACAGGTCCCCGCTTCCTACAATGAGCAGTTCTTC.